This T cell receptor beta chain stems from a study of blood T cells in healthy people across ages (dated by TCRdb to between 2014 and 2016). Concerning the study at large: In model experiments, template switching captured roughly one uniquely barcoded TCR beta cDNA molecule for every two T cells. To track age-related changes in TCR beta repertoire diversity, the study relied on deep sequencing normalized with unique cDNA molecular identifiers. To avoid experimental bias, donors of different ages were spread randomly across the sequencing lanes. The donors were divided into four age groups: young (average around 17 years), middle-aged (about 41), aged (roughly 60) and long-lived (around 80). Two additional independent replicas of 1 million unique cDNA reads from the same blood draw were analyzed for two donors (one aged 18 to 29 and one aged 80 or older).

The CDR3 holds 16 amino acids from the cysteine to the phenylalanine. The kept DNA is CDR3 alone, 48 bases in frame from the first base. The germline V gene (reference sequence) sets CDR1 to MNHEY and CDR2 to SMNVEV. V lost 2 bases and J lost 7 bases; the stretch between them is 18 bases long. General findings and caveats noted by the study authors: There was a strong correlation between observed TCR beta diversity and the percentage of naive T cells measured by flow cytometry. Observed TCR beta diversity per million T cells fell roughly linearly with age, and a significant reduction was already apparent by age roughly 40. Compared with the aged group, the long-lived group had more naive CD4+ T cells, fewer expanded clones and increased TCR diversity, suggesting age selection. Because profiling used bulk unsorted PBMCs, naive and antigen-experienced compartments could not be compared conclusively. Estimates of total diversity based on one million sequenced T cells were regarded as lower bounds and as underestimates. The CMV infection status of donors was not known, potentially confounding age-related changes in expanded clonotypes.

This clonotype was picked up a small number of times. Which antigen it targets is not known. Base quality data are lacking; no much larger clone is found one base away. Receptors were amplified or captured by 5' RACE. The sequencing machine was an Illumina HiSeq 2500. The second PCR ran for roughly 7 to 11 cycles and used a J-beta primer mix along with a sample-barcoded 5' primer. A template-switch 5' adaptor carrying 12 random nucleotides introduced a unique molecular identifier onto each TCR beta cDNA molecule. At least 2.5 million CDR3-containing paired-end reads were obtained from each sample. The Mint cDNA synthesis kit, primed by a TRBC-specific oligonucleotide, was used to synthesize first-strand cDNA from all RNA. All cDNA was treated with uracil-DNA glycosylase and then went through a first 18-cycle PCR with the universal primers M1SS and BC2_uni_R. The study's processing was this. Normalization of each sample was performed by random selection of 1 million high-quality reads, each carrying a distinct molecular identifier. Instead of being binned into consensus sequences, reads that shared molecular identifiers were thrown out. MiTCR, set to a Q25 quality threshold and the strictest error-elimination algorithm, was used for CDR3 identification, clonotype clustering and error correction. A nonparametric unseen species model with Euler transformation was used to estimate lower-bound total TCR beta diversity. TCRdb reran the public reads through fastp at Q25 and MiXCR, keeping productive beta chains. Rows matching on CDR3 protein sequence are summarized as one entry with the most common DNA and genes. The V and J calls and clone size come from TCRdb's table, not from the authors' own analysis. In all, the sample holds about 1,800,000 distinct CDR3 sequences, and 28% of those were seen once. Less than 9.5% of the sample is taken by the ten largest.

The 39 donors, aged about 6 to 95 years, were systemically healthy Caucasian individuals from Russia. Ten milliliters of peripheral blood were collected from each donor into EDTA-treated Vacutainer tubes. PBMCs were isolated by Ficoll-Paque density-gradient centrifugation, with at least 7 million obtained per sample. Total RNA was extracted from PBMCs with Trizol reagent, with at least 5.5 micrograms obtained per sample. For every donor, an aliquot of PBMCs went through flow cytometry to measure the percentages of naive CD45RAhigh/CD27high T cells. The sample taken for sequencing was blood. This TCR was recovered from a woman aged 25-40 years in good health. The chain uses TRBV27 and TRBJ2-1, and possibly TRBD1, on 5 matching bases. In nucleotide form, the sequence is TGTGCCAGCAGTTTAGCTTTCCAGGGATTAAGGAATGAGCAGTTCTTC. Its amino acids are CASSLAFQGLRNEQFF.